One TCR beta chain is described in this entry. What it binds is not known. ViraFEST assay sequencing came after antigen-specific CD4+ T cells were expanded with viral peptide pools. Subsequent to 10 days of culture, CD4+ T cells were isolated. Prior SARS-CoV-2 infection was absent in the vaccine recipients, as shown by negative nucleocapsid antibodies. Germline-derived CDR1 and CDR2 are SNHLY and FYNNEI. V lost 0 bases, J lost 3 bases, and 12 bases lay in between. The CDR3 spans 16 residues. Profiled with immunoSEQ multiplex PCR; TCRdb holds only in-frame clones, not every one. In the table there are 55,000 to 75,000 clones, 60% to 80% of which are singletons. The source of the sample is a study of vaccination effects on CD4 cells after COVID-19.

This clonotype was obtained from a human donor who received a COVID-19 vaccine. Specimen: CD4+ T cells from PBMCs cultured with HCoV-NL63 spike peptides, collected before COVID-19 vaccination. The chain couples TRBV2 to TRBJ2-1, with D maybe TRBD2 (6 bases). CDR3 in DNA: TGTGCCAGCAGTGAAGCCCAGACGGGAGTCTACAATGAGCAGTTCTTC. Its translation: CASSEAQTGVYNEQFF.